This T cell receptor (beta chain) stems from a study of human T cells and chemical hapten exposure. General study points: Expanded TCRs were compared with controls, and the expanded TCRs formed significantly more large CDR3 similarity clusters.

As to time point: patch test 1, 2 weeks after DPC sensitization. Regarding treatment: therapeutic diphenylcyclopropenone sensitization with weekly scalp DPC. Each CDR3 protein is one row after TCRdb ran MiXCR on the RACE reads. The sample lists roughly 160,000 distinct CDR3 sequences, 13% to 15% seen once, with less than 2% in the top ten. This clonotype was seen a handful of times. Its antigen is unknown. This receptor was obtained from a woman in her twenties or thirties with alopecia areata. Some clones in this sample may be carry-over from other donors' samples. Sequences were derived from whole blood, sampled in connection with sensitization to the hapten diphenylcyclopropenone (DPC).

In DNA, the CDR3 is TGTGCCAGCTCCCTGGGGACGGACTCTGGAAACACCATATATTTT. Its protein is CASSLGTDSGNTIYF. The chain employs TRBV18 and TRBJ1-3, with D maybe TRBD1 (5 bases). The CDR3 totals 15 residues. V was trimmed by 6 bases and J by 0 bases, leaving 12 bases between them. Germline CDR1 reads KGHSH; CDR2 reads LQKENI.